Each of the 16 T cell receptor beta chains below was sequenced from the same sample in a study of multiple sclerosis patients with progressive multifocal leukoencephalopathy. Time point: approximately 12 months of natalizumab therapy. Method: immunoSEQ multiplex PCR; TCRdb's copy keeps in-frame clones and lacks some. The table lists around 27,000 clones, 90% of them singletons, with approximately 1.3% in the top ten. Material: PBMCs, obtained from a patient treated with natalizumab. The receptors were sampled from a human donor with multiple sclerosis.

V usage is TRBV28 and J usage is TRBJ1-4; 11 bases match TRBD1. CDR1 is MDHEN, CDR2 SYDVKM, per germline. V lost 6 bases and J lost 3; bases outside the gene matches: 3. CDR3 length: 15 amino acids. The CDR3 DNA reads TGTGCCAGCAGCAGGACAGGGGGCGCTAATGAAAAACTGTTTTTT. Its protein product is CASSRTGGANEKLFF.

This chain joins TRBV30 and TRBJ1-6; D is ambiguous. The CDR3 extends over 15 amino acids. Germline values: CDR1 GTSNPN, CDR2 SVGIG (reference sequence). Trimming cost V 0 bases and J 7 bases, with 13 bases left between them. This CDR3 is CAWSVLGSGNSPLHF. The CDR3 region has the DNA TGTGCCTGGAGTGTACTAGGGTCGGGCAATTCACCCCTCCACTTT.

The J gene is TRBJ1-5, the V gene TRBV29-1, with 11 positions matching TRBD1. The CDR3 length is 14 residues. The V and J ends lost 4 bases and 2 bases, in that order; junction bases with no gene match: 1. Germline values: CDR1 SQVTM, CDR2 ANQGSEA. In DNA form, the CDR3 reads TGCAGCGTTGGGACAGGGGGCGGCAATCAGCCCCAGCATTTT. It yields the protein CSVGTGGGNQPQHF.

The V call is TRBV9, the J call TRBJ2-1; 9 bases match TRBD2. Germline CDR1 SGDLS, CDR2 YYNGEE. V trimming: 4 bases; J trimming: 6 bases; junction bases outside the gene matches: 8. This CDR3 is 15 amino acids long. The CDR3 DNA sequence: TGTGCCAGCAGCTGGAGTGGGACTAGCTCCAATGAGCAGTTCTTC. Its protein product is CASSWSGTSSNEQFF.

The CDR3 spells CASSYSDRGPTEAFF. CDR3 in DNA: TGTGCCAGCAGTTACTCCGACAGGGGTCCCACTGAAGCTTTCTTT. The V and J genes are TRBV6-5 and TRBJ1-1, with 8 bases lining up with TRBD1. V gave up 0 bases and J gave up 4 bases; unmatched junction bases: 4. Germline loops: CDR1 MNHEY, CDR2 SVGAGI. The CDR3 consists of 15 residues.

The chain uses TRBV2 and TRBJ1-2; D might be TRBD1 (5 bases). Germline V lookup: CDR1 SNHLY, CDR2 FYNNEI. The CDR3 length is 12 residues. Trimming cost V 1 base and J 14 bases, with 14 bases left between them. The CDR3 spells CASSEVPGPYTF. The DNA of the CDR3 is TGTGCCAGCAGTGAAGTGCCGGGACCCTATACCTTC. The complete variable domain, with remaining parts taken from reference TRBV2 and TRBJ1-2, reads EPEVTQTPSHQVTQMGQEVILRCVPISNHLYFYWYRQILGQKVEFLVSFYNNEISEKSEIFDDQFSVERPDGSNFTLKIRSTKLEDSAMYFCASSEVPGPYTFGSGTRLTVV.

The J gene is TRBJ2-5, the V gene TRBV5-6, with D perhaps matching TRBD1 (6 bases). This CDR3 has 13 residues. V lost 0 bases and J 7 bases, leaving 10 bases between the germline ends. Germline assignment: CDR1 SGHDT and CDR2 YYEEEE. The CDR3 sequence: CASSLGQVGTQYF. The CDR3 nucleotides read TGTGCCAGCAGCTTGGGACAGGTGGGGACCCAGTACTTC.

This chain connects TRBV15 to TRBJ1-5; D is undetermined. V lost 6 bases and J lost 11, with 8 bases in between. This CDR3 is 10 amino acids long. Germline V lookup: CDR1 LNHNV, CDR2 YYDKDF (reference sequence). The CDR3 sequence is CATSIPAQHF. CDR3 coding DNA: TGTGCCACCAGTATTCCAGCCCAGCATTTT.

V gene TRBV9 combines with J gene TRBJ2-3, with D hard to call. Per the germline V gene, CDR1 is SGDLS and CDR2 is YYNGEE. V dropped 7 bases and J dropped 0 bases, with 6 bases sitting between them. CDR3 length: 12 amino acids. CDR3 sequence: CASSGSTDTQYF. The CDR3 DNA reads as TGTGCCAGCTCCGGGAGCACAGATACGCAGTATTTT.

The chain joins TRBV11-1 to TRBJ2-7, with 12 bases fitting TRBD1. V trimming: 5 bases; J trimming: 4 bases; junction bases outside the gene matches: 6. Germline CDR1 is SGHAT and CDR2 is FQDESV (reference sequence). The CDR3 totals 15 residues. The CDR3 DNA reads as TGTGCCAGCAGCCCTGGGACAGGGGGCGGTTACGAGCAGTACTTC. This encodes CASSPGTGGGYEQYF.

This sequence joins TRBV29-1 and TRBJ2-5, with 8 bases matching TRBD2. Germline V gene lookup returns CDR1 SQVTM and CDR2 ANQGSEA. With V trimmed by 4 bases and J by 6 bases, 4 bases remained unmatched. This CDR3 region has 12 residues. The CDR3 region is CSVASGGKTQYF. CDR3 in DNA: TGCAGCGTTGCAAGCGGGGGAAAGACCCAGTACTTC.

The chain has TRBV6-1 and TRBJ2-7, with D maybe TRBD1 (6 bases). V was cut by 1 base and J by 2 bases, with 9 bases left in between. The CDR3 sequence is 14 residues long. Germline V gives CDR1 MNHNS, CDR2 SASEGT. The CDR3 reads CASSEGWTAYEQYF. CDR3 nucleotide sequence: TGTGCCAGCAGTGAAGGATGGACAGCCTACGAGCAGTACTTC.

The chain employs TRBV5-5 and TRBJ1-6; tentative D call: TRBD1 (5 bases). The germline CDR1 and CDR2 sequences are SGHKS and YYEKEE (reference sequence). The germline V and J ends were trimmed by 1 base and 0 bases, with 14 bases remaining between them. The CDR3 runs 18 residues. In DNA form, the CDR3 reads TGTGCCAGCAGCTTGCGTGGGGACGGCCGCTCCTATAATTCACCCCTCCACTTT. This sequence encodes CASSLRGDGRSYNSPLHF.

This chain links TRBV4-3 with TRBJ2-5; 8 bases map to TRBD1. CDR1 and CDR2 from the germline V gene are LGHNA and YSLEER. The CDR3 is 15 amino acids. J gave up 3 bases and V 4 bases, and 7 bases lay outside the gene matches. The CDR3 coding sequence is TGCGCCAGCAGCCGAATGGACAGGGAGGAAGAGACCCAGTACTTC. This sequence encodes CASSRMDREEETQYF.

J is TRBJ2-7 and V is TRBV21-1; the D call of TRBD1 is as the table states it, not checked on the DNA. TRBV21-1 is a pseudogene locus. The length of the CDR3 is 17 residues. CDR3 bases: TGTGCCAGCAGCAAGGCAGGGAACTTCTCACTGGTAGACGAGCAGTACTTC. It specifies CASSKAGNFSLVDEQYF.

The rearrangement joins TRBV10-3 to TRBJ1-5, with 8 bases fitting TRBD1. The CDR3 covers 15 residues. Trimming at V came to 11 bases and at J to 2 bases, leaving 11 bases not matched to a gene. The V gene's germline CDR1 is ENHRY and CDR2 SYGVKD. The CDR3 reads CAAAGGGGGNQPQHF. CDR3 nucleotide sequence: TGTGCCGCCGCAGGGGGCGGAGGTGGCAATCAGCCCCAGCATTTT.